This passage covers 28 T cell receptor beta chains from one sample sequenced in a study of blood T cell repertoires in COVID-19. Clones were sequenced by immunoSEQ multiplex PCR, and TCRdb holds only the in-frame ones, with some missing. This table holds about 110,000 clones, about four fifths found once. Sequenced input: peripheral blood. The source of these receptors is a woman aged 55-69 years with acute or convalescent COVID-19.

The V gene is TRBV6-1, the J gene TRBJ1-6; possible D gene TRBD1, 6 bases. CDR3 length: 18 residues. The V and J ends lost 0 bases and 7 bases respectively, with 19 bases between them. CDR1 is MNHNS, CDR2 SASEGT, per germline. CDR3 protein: CASSEAFRGPNFNSPLHF. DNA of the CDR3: TGTGCCAGCAGTGAAGCCTTCAGGGGCCCAAACTTCAATTCACCCCTCCACTTT.

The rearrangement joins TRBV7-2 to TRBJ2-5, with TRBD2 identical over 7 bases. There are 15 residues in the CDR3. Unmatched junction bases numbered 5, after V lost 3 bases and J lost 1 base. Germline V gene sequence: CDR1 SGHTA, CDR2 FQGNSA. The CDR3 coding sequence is TGTGCCAGCAGCTTTCGACTAGCCTCCCAAGAGACCCAGTACTTC. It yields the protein CASSFRLASQETQYF.

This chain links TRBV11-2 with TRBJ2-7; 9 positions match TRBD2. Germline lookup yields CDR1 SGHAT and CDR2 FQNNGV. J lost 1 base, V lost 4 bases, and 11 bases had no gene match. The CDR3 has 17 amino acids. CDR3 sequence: CASSYGSGAGGSYEQYF. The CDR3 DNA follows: TGTGCCAGCAGCTATGGGTCGGGTGCGGGAGGGTCCTACGAGCAGTACTTC.

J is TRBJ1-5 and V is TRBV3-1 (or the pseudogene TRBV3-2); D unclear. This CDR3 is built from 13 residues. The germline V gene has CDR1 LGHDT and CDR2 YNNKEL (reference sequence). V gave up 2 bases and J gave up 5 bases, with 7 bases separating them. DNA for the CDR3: TGTGCCAGCAGCCAAACACAAGATCAGCCCCAGCATTTT. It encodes CASSQTQDQPQHF.

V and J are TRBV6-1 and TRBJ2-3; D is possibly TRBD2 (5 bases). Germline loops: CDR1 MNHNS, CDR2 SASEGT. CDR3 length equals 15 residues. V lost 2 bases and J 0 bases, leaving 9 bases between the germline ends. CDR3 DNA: TGTGCCAGCAGTGAAATCGGGGTGAGCACAGATACGCAGTATTTT. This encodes CASSEIGVSTDTQYF.

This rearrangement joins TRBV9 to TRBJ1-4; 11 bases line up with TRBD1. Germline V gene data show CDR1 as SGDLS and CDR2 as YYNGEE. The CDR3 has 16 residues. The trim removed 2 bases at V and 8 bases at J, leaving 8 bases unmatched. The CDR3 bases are TGTGCCAGCAGCGTTAGCGGACAGGGGGCAAGGGAAAAACTGTTTTTT. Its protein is CASSVSGQGAREKLFF.

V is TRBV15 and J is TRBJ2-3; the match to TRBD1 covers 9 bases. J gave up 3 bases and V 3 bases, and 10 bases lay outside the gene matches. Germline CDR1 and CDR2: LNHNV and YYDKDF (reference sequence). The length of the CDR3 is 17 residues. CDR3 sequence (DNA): TGTGCCACCAGCAGGAGTAGGACAGGGGCTAGAACAGATACGCAGTATTTT. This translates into CATSRSRTGARTDTQYF.

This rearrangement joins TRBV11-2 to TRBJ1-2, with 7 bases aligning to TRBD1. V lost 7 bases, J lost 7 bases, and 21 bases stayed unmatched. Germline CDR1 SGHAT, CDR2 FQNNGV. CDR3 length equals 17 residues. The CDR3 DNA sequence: TGTGCCAGCACCTTCACACAGGGGATCTCGGGGGACTCTGGCTACACCTTC. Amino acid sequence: CASTFTQGISGDSGYTF.

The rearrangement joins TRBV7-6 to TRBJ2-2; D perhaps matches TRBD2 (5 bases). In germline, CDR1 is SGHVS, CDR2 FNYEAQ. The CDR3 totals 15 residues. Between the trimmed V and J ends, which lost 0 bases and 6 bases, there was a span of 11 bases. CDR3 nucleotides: TGTGCCAGCAGCTTAGCCACTAGTCAACCCGGGGAGCTGTTTTTT. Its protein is CASSLATSQPGELFF.

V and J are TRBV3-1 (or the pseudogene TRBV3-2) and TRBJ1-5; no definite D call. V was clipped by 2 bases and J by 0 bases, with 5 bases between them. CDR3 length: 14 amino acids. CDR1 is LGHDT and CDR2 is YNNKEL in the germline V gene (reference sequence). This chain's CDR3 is CASSQSYSNQPQHF. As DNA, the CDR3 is TGTGCCAGCAGCCAATCTTATAGCAATCAGCCCCAGCATTTT.

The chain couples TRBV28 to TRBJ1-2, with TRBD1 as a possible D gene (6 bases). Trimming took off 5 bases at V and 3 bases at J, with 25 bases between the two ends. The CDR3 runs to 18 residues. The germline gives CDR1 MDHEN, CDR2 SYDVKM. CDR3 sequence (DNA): TGTGCCAGCAGTCTTTACGGGCCCCGGGGGGCGCAGGACTATGGCTACACCTTC. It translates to CASSLYGPRGAQDYGYTF.

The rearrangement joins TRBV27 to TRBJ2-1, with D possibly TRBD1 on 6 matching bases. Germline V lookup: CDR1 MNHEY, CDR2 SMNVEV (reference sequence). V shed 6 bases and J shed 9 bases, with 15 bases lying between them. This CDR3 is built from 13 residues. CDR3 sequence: CASSRQESIEQFF. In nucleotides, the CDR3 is TGTGCCAGCAGCAGACAGGAGTCCATTGAGCAGTTCTTC.

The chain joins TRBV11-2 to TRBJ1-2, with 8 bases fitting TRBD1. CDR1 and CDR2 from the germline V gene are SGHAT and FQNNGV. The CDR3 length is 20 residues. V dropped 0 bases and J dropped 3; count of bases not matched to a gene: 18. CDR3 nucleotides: TGTGCCAGCAGCTTAGACCGCTTAGGCCAGGGGGCGAGAGGGGACTATGGCTACACCTTC. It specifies CASSLDRLGQGARGDYGYTF. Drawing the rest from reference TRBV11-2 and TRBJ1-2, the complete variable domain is EAGVAQSPRYKIIEKRQSVAFWCNPISGHATLYWYQQILGQGPKLLIQFQNNGVVDDSQLPKDRFSAERLKGVDSTLKIQPAKLEDSAVYLCASSLDRLGQGARGDYGYTFGSGTRLTVV.

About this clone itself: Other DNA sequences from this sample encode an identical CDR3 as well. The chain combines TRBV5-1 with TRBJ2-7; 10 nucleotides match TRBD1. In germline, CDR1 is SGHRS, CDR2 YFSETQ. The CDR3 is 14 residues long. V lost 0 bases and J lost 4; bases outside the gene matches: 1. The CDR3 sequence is CASSLGQGAYEQYF. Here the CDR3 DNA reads TGCGCCAGCAGCTTGGGACAGGGGGCTTACGAGCAGTACTTC.

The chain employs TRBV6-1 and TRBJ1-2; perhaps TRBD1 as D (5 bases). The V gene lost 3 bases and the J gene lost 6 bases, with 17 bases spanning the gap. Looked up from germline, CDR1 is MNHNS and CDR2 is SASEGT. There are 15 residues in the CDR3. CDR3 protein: CASSDGTDRLDGYTF. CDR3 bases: TGTGCCAGCAGTGACGGGACTGACCGGCTTGATGGCTACACCTTC.

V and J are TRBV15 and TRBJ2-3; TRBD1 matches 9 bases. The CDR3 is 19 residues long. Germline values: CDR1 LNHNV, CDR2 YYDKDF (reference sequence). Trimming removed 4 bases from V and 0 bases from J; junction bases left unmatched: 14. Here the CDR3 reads CATSKDRGAVLSSTDTQYF. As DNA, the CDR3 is TGTGCCACCAGCAAGGACAGGGGCGCGGTACTCTCTAGCACAGATACGCAGTATTTT.

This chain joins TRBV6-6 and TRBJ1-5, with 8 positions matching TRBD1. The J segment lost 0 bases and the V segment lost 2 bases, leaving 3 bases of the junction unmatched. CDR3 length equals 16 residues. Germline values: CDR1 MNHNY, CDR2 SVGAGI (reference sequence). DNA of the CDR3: TGTGCCAGCAGTTACCAGGGGGCAAATAGCAATCAGCCCCAGCATTTT. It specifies CASSYQGANSNQPQHF.

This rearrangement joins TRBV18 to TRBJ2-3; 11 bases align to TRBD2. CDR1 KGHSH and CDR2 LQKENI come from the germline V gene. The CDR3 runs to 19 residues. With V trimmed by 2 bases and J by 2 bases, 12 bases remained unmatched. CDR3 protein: CASSPTLAGALSNTDTQYF. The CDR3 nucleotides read TGTGCCAGCTCACCAACACTAGCGGGGGCCCTATCAAACACAGATACGCAGTATTTT.

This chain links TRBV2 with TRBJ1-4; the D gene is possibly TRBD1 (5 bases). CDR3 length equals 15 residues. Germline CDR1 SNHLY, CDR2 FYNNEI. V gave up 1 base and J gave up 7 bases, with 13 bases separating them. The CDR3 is CASSEEAGSGEKLFF. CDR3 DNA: TGTGCCAGCAGTGAAGAGGCAGGGTCGGGTGAAAAACTGTTTTTT. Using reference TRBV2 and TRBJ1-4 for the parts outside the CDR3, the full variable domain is EPEVTQTPSHQVTQMGQEVILRCVPISNHLYFYWYRQILGQKVEFLVSFYNNEISEKSEIFDDQFSVERPDGSNFTLKIRSTKLEDSAMYFCASSEEAGSGEKLFFGSGTQLSVL.

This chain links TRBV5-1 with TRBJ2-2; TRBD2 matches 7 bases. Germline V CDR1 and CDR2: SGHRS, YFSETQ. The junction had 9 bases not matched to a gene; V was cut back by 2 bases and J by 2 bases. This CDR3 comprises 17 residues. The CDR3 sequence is CASSLMGLAVNTGELFF. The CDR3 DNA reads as TGCGCCAGCAGCTTAATGGGGCTAGCGGTAAACACCGGGGAGCTGTTTTTT. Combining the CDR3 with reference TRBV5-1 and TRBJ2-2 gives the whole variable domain KAGVTQTPRYLIKTRGQQVTLSCSPISGHRSVSWYQQTPGQGLQFLFEYFSETQRNKGNFPGRFSGRQFSNSRSEMNVSTLELGDSALYLCASSLMGLAVNTGELFFGEGSRLTVL.

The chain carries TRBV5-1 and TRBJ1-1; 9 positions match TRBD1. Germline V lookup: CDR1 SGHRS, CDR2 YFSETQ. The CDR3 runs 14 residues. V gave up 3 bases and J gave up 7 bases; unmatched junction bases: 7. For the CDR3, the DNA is TGCGCCAGCAGCTACGACGGGACAGGGTATGAAGCTTTCTTT. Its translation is CASSYDGTGYEAFF.

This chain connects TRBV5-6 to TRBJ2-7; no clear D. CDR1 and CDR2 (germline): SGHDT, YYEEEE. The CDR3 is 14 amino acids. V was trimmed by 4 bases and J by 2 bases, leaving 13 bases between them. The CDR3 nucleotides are TGTGCCAGCAGCCCATCAGGTCGAACCTACGAGCAGTACTTC. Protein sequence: CASSPSGRTYEQYF.

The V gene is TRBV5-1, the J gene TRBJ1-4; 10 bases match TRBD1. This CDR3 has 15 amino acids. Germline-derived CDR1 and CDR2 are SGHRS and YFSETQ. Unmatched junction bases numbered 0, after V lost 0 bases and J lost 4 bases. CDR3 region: CASSLGDRGNEKLFF. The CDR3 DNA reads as TGCGCCAGCAGCTTGGGGGACAGGGGTAATGAAAAACTGTTTTTT.

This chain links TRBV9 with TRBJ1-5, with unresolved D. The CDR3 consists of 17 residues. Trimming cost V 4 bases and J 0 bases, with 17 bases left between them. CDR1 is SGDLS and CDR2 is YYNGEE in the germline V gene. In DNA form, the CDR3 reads TGTGCCAGCAGCTTTCGTAGCGAGACCCATAGCAATCAGCCCCAGCATTTT. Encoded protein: CASSFRSETHSNQPQHF.

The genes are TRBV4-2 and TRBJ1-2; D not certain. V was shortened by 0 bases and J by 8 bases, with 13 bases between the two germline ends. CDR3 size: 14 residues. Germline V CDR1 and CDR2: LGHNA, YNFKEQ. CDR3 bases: TGTGCCAGCAGCCAAGAATTTCCCCTAGGAGGCTACACCTTC. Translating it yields CASSQEFPLGGYTF.

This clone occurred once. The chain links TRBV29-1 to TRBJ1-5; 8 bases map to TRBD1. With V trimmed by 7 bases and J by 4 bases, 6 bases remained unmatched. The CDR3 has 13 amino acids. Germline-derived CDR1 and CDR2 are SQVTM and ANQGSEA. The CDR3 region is CSAGQGLNQPQHF. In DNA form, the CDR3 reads TGCAGCGCTGGACAGGGCTTAAATCAGCCCCAGCATTTT. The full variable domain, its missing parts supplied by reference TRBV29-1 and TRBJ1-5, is SAVISQKPSRDICQRGTSLTIQCQVDSQVTMMFWYRQQPGQSLTLIATANQGSEATYESGFVIDKFPISRPNLTFSTLTVSNMSPEDSSIYLCSAGQGLNQPQHFGDGTRLSIL.

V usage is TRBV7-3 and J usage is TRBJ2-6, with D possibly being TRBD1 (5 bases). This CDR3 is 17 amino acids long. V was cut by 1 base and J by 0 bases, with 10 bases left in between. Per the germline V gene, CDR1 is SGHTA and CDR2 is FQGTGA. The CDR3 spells CASSLNPQGSGANVLTF. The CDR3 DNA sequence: TGTGCCAGCAGCTTAAACCCCCAGGGCTCTGGGGCCAACGTCCTGACTTTC.

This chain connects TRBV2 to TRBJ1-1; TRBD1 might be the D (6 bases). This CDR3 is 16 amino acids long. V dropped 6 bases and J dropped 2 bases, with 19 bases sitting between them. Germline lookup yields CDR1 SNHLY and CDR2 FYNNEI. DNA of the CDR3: TGTGCCAGCAGAGACGCAACAGGGTTCGATAACACTGAAGCTTTCTTT. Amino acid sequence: CASRDATGFDNTEAFF.